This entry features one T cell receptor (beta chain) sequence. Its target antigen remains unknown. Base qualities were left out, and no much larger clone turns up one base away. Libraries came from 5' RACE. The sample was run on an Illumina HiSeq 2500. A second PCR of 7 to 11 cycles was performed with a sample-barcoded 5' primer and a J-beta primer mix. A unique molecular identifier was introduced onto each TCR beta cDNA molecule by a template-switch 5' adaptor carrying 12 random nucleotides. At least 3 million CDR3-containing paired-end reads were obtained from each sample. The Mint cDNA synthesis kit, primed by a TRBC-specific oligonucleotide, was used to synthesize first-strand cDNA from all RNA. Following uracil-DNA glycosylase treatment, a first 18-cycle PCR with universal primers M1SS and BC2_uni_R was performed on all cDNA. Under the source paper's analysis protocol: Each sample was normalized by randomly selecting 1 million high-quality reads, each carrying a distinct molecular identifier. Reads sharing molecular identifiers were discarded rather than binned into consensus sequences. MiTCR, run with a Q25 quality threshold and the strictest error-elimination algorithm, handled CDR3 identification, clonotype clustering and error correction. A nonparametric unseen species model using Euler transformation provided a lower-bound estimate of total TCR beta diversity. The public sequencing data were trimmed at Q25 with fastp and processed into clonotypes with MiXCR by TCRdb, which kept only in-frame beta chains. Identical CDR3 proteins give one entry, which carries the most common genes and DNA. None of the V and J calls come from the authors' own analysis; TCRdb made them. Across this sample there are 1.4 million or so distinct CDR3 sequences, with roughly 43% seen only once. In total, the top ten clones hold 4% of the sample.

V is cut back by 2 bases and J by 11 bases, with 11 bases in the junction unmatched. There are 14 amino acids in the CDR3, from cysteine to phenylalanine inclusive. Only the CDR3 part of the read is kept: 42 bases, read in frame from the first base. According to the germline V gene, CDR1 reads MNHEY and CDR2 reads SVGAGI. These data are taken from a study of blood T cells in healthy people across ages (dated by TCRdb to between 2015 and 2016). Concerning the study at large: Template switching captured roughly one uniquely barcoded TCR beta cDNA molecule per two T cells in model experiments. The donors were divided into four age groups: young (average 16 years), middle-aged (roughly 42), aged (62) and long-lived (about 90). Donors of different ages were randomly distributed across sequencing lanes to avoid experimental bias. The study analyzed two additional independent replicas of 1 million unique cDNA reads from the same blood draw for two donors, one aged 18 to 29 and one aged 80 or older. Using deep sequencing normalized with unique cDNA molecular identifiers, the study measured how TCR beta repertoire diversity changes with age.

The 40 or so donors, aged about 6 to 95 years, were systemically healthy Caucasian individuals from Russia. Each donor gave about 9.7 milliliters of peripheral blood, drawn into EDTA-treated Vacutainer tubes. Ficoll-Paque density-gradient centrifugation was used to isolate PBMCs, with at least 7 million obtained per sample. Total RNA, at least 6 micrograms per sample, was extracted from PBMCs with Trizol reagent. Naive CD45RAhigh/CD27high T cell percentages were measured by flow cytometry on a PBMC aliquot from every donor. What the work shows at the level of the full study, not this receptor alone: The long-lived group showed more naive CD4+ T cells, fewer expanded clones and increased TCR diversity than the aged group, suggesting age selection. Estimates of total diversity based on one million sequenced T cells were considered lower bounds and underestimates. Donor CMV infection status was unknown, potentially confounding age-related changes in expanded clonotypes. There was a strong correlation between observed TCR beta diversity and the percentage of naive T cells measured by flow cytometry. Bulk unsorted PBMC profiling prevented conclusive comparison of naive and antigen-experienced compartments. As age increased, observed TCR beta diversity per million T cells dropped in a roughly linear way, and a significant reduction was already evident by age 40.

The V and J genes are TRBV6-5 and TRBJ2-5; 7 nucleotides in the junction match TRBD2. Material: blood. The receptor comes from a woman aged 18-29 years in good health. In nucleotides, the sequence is TGTGCCAGCAGTTACGGCGGGGGAGGAAATGAGCAGTACTTC. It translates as CASSYGGGGNEQYF.